This T cell receptor beta chain was captured by sequencing in a study of shared clonotypes between healthy human individuals. Overall study context: Donors had three CD4 naive, three CD4 memory, two CD8 naive and one CD8 memory plate apiece. Overall study results and limits: Incompleteness in sorted-subset sequencing, despite large depth, was shown by rarefaction. Sequencing depth was expected to affect clonotype sharing among donors.

Points on this clone: The antigen remains unidentified.

CDR1 is MDHEN, CDR2 SYDVKM, per germline. Trimming left V 5 bases short and J 5 bases short, with 13 bases between. CDR3 length: 13 residues. The method was immunoSEQ multiplex PCR; TCRdb's version includes in-frame clones alone and lacks a portion of them. The repertoire includes some 1,400,000 clones, roughly 96% of them detected once, and over 1% sits in the top ten. The TCR was taken from a young man in good health. This chain uses TRBV28 with TRBJ2-7, with D uncertain. The specimen was naive CD4+ T cells sorted from blood. Subset specified: CD45RA+ positively selected. The CDR3 DNA sequence: TGTGCCAGCAGTCTGACTTCCCGGGACGAGCAGTACTTC. The encoded protein is CASSLTSRDEQYF.